These 21 T cell receptor beta chains share one sample of origin, sequenced in a study of metastatic and nonmetastatic thyroid tumors. Before thyroid surgery, none of the patients had received any treatment. TCRdb re-clonotyped the PCR reads through MiXCR. The repertoire includes approximately 17,000 clones, about a quarter of them detected once, and roughly 9.8% sits in the top ten. Material for sequencing was blood. The receptors here all came from a male donor with papillary thyroid cancer or a benign thyroid nodule (not recorded which). Some clones in this sample may be carry-over from other donors' samples.

This chain joins TRBV7-9 and TRBJ2-5; D possibly uses TRBD1 or TRBD2 (6 bases each). Germline V gene lookup returns CDR1 SEHNR and CDR2 FQNEAQ (reference sequence). This CDR3 region has 14 residues. CDR3 loop: CGRSVGGGQETQYF. The CDR3 region has the DNA TGTGGCAGAAGCGTAGGAGGGGGCCAAGAGACCCAGTACTTC.

This clone was observed a few times. The J gene is TRBJ1-6, the V gene TRBV6-1; possibly TRBD1 for D (5 bases). The CDR3 spans 15 residues. CDR1 and CDR2 (germline): MNHNS, SASEGT. V lost 5 bases and J lost 9, with 17 bases in between. The CDR3, as DNA: TGTGCCAGCAGTCCCATTGGCAGGGAAGGTTCACCCCTCCACTTT. This codes for CASSPIGREGSPLHF.

The table lists this clone with many counts. The chain employs TRBV2 and TRBJ2-3; 9 bases are a match to TRBD2. The junction had 6 bases not matched to a gene; V was cut back by 7 bases and J by 1 base. From germline, CDR1 is SNHLY and CDR2 FYNNEI. This CDR3 region has 15 residues. CDR3 residues: CASTRASGGTDTQYF. CDR3 sequence (DNA): TGTGCCAGCACTAGAGCTAGCGGGGGCACAGATACGCAGTATTTT.

This clone was seen a handful of times. The genes are TRBV6-2 or TRBV6-3 and TRBJ2-2; 8 bases fit TRBD2. V shed 2 bases and J 4 bases; nucleotides not matched to a gene: 6. This CDR3 is built from 16 residues. Germline V lookup: CDR1 MNHEY, CDR2 SVGEGT. Here the CDR3 DNA reads TGTGCCAGCAGTTACCCGACTAGCGATGTCACCGGGGAGCTGTTTTTT. As protein: CASSYPTSDVTGELFF.

This clone was seen repeatedly, ten times or more. V gene TRBV18 combines with J gene TRBJ1-2, with no clear D. Germline loops: CDR1 KGHSH, CDR2 LQKENI. The V gene lost 3 bases and the J gene lost 4 bases, with 9 bases spanning the gap. The CDR3 spans 13 residues. The CDR3 DNA is TGTGCCAGCTCACCTAACCTTCGCTATGGCTACACCTTC. Amino acid sequence: CASSPNLRYGYTF. Full variable domain (outside the CDR3, taken from reference TRBV18 and TRBJ1-2): NAGVMQNPRHLVRRRGQEARLRCSPMKGHSHVYWYRQLPEEGLKFMVYLQKENIIDESGMPKERFSAEFPKEGPSILRIQQVVRGDSAAYFCASSPNLRYGYTFGSGTRLTVV.

The genes are TRBV7-2 and TRBJ1-1, with 7 bases matching TRBD1. Germline CDR1 SGHTA, CDR2 FQGNSA. This CDR3 comprises 15 residues. After removal of 5 bases from V and 8 bases from J, the junction contained 14 bases not matched to a gene. The CDR3 protein is CASSQMCDRAPEAFF. Here the CDR3 DNA reads TGTGCCAGCAGCCAGATGTGTGACAGGGCTCCCGAAGCTTTCTTT.

This clone was recorded a few times. V gene TRBV10-2 combines with J gene TRBJ2-7; D gene uncertain. V shed 3 bases and J shed 4 bases, with 10 bases lying between them. Germline V gene lookup returns CDR1 WSHSY and CDR2 SAAADI. CDR3 length equals 13 residues. The CDR3 DNA follows: TGCGCCAGCAGTGATGACTTTTCGTACGAGCAGTACTTC. Encoded protein: CASSDDFSYEQYF.

In its sample, this clone was seen a few times. This chain joins TRBV7-2 and TRBJ1-5; D possibly corresponds to TRBD1 (6 bases). The germline V gene encodes CDR1 SGHTA and CDR2 FQGNSA. The length of the CDR3 is 12 residues. The V end lost 4 bases, the J end lost 7 bases, and 8 bases lay between the germline ends. The CDR3 region has the DNA TGTGCCAGCAGCTCCAGGGGCCAGCCCCAGCATTTT. This encodes CASSSRGQPQHF.

The chain couples TRBV7-3 to TRBJ2-3; 8 bases align to TRBD2. V gave up 4 bases and J gave up 1 base; unmatched junction bases: 1. Per germline, CDR1 SGHTA and CDR2 FQGTGA. The CDR3 has 14 residues. CDR3 sequence: CASSSAGGTDTQYF. The CDR3 DNA reads as TGTGCCAGCAGCTCAGCGGGAGGCACAGATACGCAGTATTTT.

In its sample, this clone was seen a few times. The gene calls are TRBV30 and TRBJ2-1, with D possibly TRBD2 on 7 matching bases. V lost 1 base and J lost 3, with 13 bases in between. The CDR3 has 15 amino acids. From germline, CDR1 is GTSNPN and CDR2 SVGIG (reference sequence). This CDR3 is CAWSEWGGNYNEQFF. As DNA, the CDR3 is TGTGCCTGGAGTGAGTGGGGGGGCAACTACAATGAGCAGTTCTTC. Supplemented by reference TRBV30 and TRBJ2-1, the full variable domain reads SQTIHQWPATLVQPVGSPLSLECTVEGTSNPNLYWYRQAAGRGLQLLFYSVGIGQISSEVPQNLSASRPQDRQFILSSKKLLLSDSGFYLCAWSEWGGNYNEQFFGPGTRLTVL.

The rearrangement uses TRBV20-1 and TRBJ1-2; 8 bases are a match to TRBD1. This CDR3 region has 11 residues. Germline V lookup: CDR1 DFQATT, CDR2 SNEGSKA (reference sequence). The CDR3 spells CRPGQGYGYTF. Written as DNA, the CDR3 is TGCAGGCCCGGACAGGGCTATGGCTACACCTTC.

The rearrangement joins TRBV6-5 to TRBJ1-3; D uncertain. V dropped 4 bases and J dropped 4 bases, with 14 bases sitting between them. The germline CDR1 and CDR2 sequences are MNHEY and SVGAGI. The CDR3 contains 15 residues. CDR3 sequence: CASSSTLESGNTIYF. The CDR3, as DNA: TGTGCCAGCAGTTCCACCCTTGAAAGCGGAAACACCATATATTTT.

In its sample, this clone was seen many times. J is TRBJ2-7 and V is TRBV5-4, with 8 bases matching TRBD2. After removal of 4 bases from V and 2 bases from J, the junction contained 8 bases not matched to a gene. Per the germline V gene, CDR1 is SGHNT and CDR2 is YYREEE (reference sequence). The CDR3 runs 15 residues. DNA of the CDR3: TGTGCCAGCAGCCAAAGGACTAGCAACACCTACGAGCAGTACTTC. Translated: CASSQRTSNTYEQYF.

Within the sample, this clone is medium-sized. The V call is TRBV11-2, the J call TRBJ1-1; unclear D gene. V was pared by 1 base and J by 8 bases, with 8 bases between. Germline CDR1 is SGHAT and CDR2 is FQNNGV. The CDR3 consists of 12 residues. The CDR3 DNA is TGTGCCAGCAGCTTAGCTCTGAGGGAAGCTTTCTTT. Protein: CASSLALREAFF.

The V call is TRBV7-2, the J call TRBJ2-7; 10 nucleotides align to TRBD2. This CDR3 is 14 amino acids long. V dropped 5 bases and J dropped 2; count of bases not matched to a gene: 3. Germline assignment: CDR1 SGHTA and CDR2 FQGNSA. CDR3 DNA sequence: TGTGCCAGCAGCCGACTAGCGGGTCCCTACGAGCAGTACTTC. Amino acids: CASSRLAGPYEQYF.

This clone came up many times. The chain has TRBV9 and TRBJ2-3; D not certain. This CDR3 region has 16 residues. Trimming took 3 bases from V and 1 from J, leaving 15 bases between them. Per the germline V gene, CDR1 is SGDLS and CDR2 is YYNGEE. For the CDR3, the DNA is TGTGCCAGCAGCGCCGGTCGGGCGGCGGGCACAGATACGCAGTATTTT. It encodes CASSAGRAAGTDTQYF.

This clone is medium-sized (0.01 to 0.1%) in the sample. V is TRBV6-1 and J is TRBJ2-5; 12 nucleotides match TRBD2. The germline gives CDR1 MNHNS, CDR2 SASEGT. V was clipped by 5 bases and J by 3 bases; unmatched bases: 10. This CDR3 region has 17 residues. CDR3 sequence (DNA): TGTGCCAGCAGTTTAATCCGACTAGCGGGGGAAAAAGAGACCCAGTACTTC. Residues: CASSLIRLAGEKETQYF.

The rearrangement joins TRBV11-2 to TRBJ1-2; D unclear. Trimming removed 2 bases from V and 0 bases from J, with 13 bases in between. Germline CDR1 is SGHAT and CDR2 is FQNNGV. The CDR3 is 16 amino acids. The CDR3 reads CASSLQLRLPNYGYTF. The DNA of the CDR3 is TGTGCCAGCAGCTTACAGCTACGATTGCCTAACTATGGCTACACCTTC.

This clone was observed many times. The chain uses TRBV3-1 and TRBJ1-1, with TRBD1 matching 10 bases. J lost 4 bases, V lost 2 bases, and 1 base had no gene match. This CDR3 has 14 amino acids. Germline V gene lookup returns CDR1 LGHDT and CDR2 YNNKEL (reference sequence). This CDR3 is CASSQWDRGTEAFF. The CDR3 bases are TGTGCCAGCAGCCAATGGGACAGGGGCACTGAAGCTTTCTTT.

In its sample, this clone ranks as medium-sized (0.01 to 0.1%). The genes are TRBV19 and TRBJ1-3; 9 bases are a match to TRBD1. Germline V gene sequence: CDR1 LNHDA, CDR2 SQIVND (reference sequence). The length of the CDR3 is 18 residues. The V segment lost 5 bases and the J segment 0 bases; nucleotides outside the gene matches: 11. The CDR3 DNA is TGTGCCAGTAGTTTGGACAGGGGCCCCTACGTCTCTGGAAACACCATATATTTT. Residues: CASSLDRGPYVSGNTIYF.

This clone showed up many times. The V and J genes are TRBV2 and TRBJ2-3; the D is unclear. V was pared by 2 bases and J by 4 bases, with 1 base between. The CDR3 runs 11 residues. Germline V gene sequence: CDR1 SNHLY, CDR2 FYNNEI. CDR3 bases: TGTGCCAGCAGTGAACCAGATACGCAGTATTTT. Protein product: CASSEPDTQYF.